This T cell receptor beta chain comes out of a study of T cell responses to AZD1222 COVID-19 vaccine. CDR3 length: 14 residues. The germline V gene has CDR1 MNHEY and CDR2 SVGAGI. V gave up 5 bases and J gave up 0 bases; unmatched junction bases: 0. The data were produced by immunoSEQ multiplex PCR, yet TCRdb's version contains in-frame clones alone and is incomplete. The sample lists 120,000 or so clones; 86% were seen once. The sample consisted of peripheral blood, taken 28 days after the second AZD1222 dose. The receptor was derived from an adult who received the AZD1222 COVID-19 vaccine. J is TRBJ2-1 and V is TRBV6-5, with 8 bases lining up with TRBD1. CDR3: CASSTGGSYNEQFF. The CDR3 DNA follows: TGTGCCAGCAGTACAGGGGGCTCCTACAATGAGCAGTTCTTC.